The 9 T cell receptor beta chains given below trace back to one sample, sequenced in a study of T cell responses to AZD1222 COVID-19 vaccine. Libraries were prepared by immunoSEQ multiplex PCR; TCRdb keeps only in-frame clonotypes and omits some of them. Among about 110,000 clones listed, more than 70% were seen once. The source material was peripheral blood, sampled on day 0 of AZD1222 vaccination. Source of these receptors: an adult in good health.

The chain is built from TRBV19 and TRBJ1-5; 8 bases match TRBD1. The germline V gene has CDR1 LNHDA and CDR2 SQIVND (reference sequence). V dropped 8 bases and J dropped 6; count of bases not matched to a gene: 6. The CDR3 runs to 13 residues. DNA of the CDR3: TGTGCCAGTCAGGACAGGGTTGGTCAGCCCCAGCATTTT. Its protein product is CASQDRVGQPQHF.

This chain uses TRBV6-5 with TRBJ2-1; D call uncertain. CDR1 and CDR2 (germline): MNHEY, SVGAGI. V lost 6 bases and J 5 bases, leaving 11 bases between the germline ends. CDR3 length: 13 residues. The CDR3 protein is CASRSYVDNEQFF. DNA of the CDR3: TGTGCCAGCAGAAGTTACGTGGACAATGAGCAGTTCTTC.

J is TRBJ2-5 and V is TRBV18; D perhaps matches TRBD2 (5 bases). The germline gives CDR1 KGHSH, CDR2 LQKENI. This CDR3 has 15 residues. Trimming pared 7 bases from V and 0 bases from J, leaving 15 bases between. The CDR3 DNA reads TGTGCCAGCTTCGCCGCTACTAGAAACCAAGAGACCCAGTACTTC. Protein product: CASFAATRNQETQYF.

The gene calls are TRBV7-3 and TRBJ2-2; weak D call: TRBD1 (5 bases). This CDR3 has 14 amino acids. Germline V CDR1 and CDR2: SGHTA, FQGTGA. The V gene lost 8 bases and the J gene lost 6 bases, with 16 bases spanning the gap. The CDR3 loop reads CASSLTGAAGELFF. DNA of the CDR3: TGTGCCAGCTCCCTTACAGGAGCCGCCGGGGAGCTGTTTTTT. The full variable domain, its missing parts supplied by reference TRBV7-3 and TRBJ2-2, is GAGVSQTPSNKVTEKGKYVELRCDPISGHTALYWYRQSLGQGPEFLIYFQGTGAADDSGLPNDRFFAVRPEGSVSTLKIQRTERGDSAVYLCASSLTGAAGELFFGEGSRLTVL.

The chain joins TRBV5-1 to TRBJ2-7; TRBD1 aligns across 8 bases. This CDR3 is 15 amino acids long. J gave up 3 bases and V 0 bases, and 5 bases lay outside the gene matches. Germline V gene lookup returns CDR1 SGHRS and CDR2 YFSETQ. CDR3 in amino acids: CASSLGGQGLYEQYF. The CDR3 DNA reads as TGCGCCAGCAGCTTGGGAGGACAGGGACTCTACGAGCAGTACTTC.

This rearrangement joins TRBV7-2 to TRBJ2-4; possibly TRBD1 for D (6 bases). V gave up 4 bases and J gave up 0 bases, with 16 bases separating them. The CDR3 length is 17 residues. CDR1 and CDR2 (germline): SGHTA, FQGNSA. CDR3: CASSSRTVSLAKNIQYF. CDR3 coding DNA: TGTGCCAGCAGCTCCCGGACAGTGTCCCTAGCCAAAAACATTCAGTACTTC.

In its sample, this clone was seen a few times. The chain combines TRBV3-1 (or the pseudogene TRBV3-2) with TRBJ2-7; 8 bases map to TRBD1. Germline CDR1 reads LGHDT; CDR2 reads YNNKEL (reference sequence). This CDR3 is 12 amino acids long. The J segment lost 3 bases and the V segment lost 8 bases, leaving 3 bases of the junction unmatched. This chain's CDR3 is CASGQGFYEQYF. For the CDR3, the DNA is TGTGCCAGCGGACAGGGTTTCTACGAGCAGTACTTC.

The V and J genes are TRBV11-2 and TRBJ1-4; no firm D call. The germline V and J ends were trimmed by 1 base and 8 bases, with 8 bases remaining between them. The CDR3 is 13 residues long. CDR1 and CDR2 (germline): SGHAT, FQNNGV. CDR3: CASSLVGDEKLFF. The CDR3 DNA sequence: TGTGCCAGCAGCTTAGTAGGCGACGAAAAACTGTTTTTT.

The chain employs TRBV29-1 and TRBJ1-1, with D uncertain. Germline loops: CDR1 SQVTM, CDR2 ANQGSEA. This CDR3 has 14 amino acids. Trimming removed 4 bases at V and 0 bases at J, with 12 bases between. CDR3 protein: CSVGRSRMNTEAFF. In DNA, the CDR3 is TGCAGCGTTGGCAGGAGTAGAATGAACACTGAAGCTTTCTTT.